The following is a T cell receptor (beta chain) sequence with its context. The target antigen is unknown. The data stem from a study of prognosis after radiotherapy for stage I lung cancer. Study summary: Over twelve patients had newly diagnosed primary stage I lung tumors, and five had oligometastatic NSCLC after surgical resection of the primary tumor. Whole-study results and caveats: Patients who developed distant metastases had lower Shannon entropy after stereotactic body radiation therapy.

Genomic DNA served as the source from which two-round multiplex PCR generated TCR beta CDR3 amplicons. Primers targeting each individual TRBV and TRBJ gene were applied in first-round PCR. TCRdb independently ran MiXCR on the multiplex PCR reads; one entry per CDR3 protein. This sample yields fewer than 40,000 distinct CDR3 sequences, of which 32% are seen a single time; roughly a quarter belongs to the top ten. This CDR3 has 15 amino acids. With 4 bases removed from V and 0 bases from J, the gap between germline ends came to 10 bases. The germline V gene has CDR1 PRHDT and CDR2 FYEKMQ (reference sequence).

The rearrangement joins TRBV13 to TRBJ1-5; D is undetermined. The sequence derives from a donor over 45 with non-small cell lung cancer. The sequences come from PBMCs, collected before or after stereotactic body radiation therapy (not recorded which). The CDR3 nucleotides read TGTGCCAGCAGCTCTAGACGGGATAGCAATCAGCCCCAGCATTTT. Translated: CASSSRRDSNQPQHF.